This T cell receptor beta chain stems from a study of cytomegalovirus exposure and HLA in healthy donors. Study-level background: Genotyping showed roughly 86% of hundreds of donors falling in the Caucasian-associated ancestry cluster. General study findings and limits: A list of 150 to 200 TCR beta chains associated with cytomegalovirus was given. Prior analysis indicated that the majority of TCR beta V segments exhibited productivity approximately 87% or approximately 30% of the time.

For this clone: Its specificity is unknown.

The study ran its PCR with 60 Vbeta and 13 Jbeta primers. Per the original data handling: Later reanalysis found around 74 million unique TCR beta chains, roughly 9.9 million of them shared. Assay used: immunoSEQ multiplex PCR; TCRdb lists only in-frame clones, some missing. That table furnishes V, J and clone size, whereas the DNA furnished D and trimming. Of 99,000 or so clones in the sample, about 74% are singletons; the top ten hold roughly a sixth. CDR1 and CDR2 from the germline V gene are KGHSH and LQKENI. The CDR3 is 13 amino acids. With V trimmed by 4 bases and J by 9 bases, 4 bases remained unmatched.

The receptor was isolated from a man between 60 and 70 years old in good health and CMV-seropositive. The chain joins TRBV18 to TRBJ2-1; 9 bases are shared with TRBD1. Sequenced: PBMCs. The chain's CDR3 is CASSLGQGSEQFF. CDR3 in DNA: TGTGCCAGCTCACTAGGACAGGGGAGTGAGCAGTTCTTC.